Below, 16 T cell receptor beta chains from the same sample are listed, as sequenced in a study of regulatory T cells in long-lasting Graves disease. Building of the TCR beta libraries involved iRepertoire HTBI primers and Arm-PCR of CDR3 regions. Using its own MiXCR run on the multiplex PCR reads, TCRdb lists one record per CDR3 protein. Of just over 600,000 distinct CDR3 sequences in the sample, around 17% are singletons; the top ten hold about 20%. Noted time point: newly diagnosed GD, antithyroid drugs for less than 3 months. PBMCs provided the RNA from which the TCR library was made. The same data also went into a second study, on T cells in Graves' hyperthyroidism and ophthalmopathy.

This material consisted of peripheral blood mononuclear cells (PBMCs), taken at new diagnosis, from a patient treated with antithyroid drugs. These receptors originate from a woman in her 30s with Graves disease.

This clonotype was observed a few times. The rearrangement uses TRBV25-1 and TRBJ1-1, with D unresolved. CDR3 length equals 13 residues. The V gene's germline CDR1 is MGHDK and CDR2 SYGVNS. V lost 0 bases and J lost 12, with 14 bases in between. In DNA, the CDR3 is TGTGCCAGCAGTGAATACCCCCATCTCGAATCTTTCTTT. This sequence encodes CASSEYPHLESFF.

Note on this clonotype: A much larger clone differs by one base, so this may be a read error. This sequence joins TRBV6-1 and TRBJ1-1, with D possibly matching TRBD1 (5 bases). This CDR3 is 15 amino acids long. Looked up from germline, CDR1 is MNHNS and CDR2 is SASEGT. The V and J ends lost 10 bases and 3 bases respectively, with 21 bases between them. The CDR3 DNA sequence: TGTGCCACCAGGGATTGGGGTCCCTTGGACACTGAAGCTTTCTTT. Residues: CATRDWGPLDTEAFF.

As for this clonotype: A clone one base away is much larger, so this may be a read error. This rearrangement joins TRBV28 to TRBJ1-2; no reliable D call. The germline V and J ends were trimmed by 6 bases and 7 bases, with 12 bases remaining between them. The CDR3 is 12 residues long. From germline, CDR1 is MDHEN and CDR2 SYDVKM. The CDR3 coding sequence is TGTGCCAGCAGAGAAGTGGCAATTGGCTACACCTTC. It codes for CASREVAIGYTF.

This clonotype came up many times. This chain links TRBV27 with TRBJ1-2, with 8 bases identical to TRBD1. Germline lookup yields CDR1 MNHEY and CDR2 SMNVEV (reference sequence). This CDR3 contains 14 residues. V trimming: 6 bases; J trimming: 2 bases; junction bases outside the gene matches: 5. This chain's CDR3 is CASRPGGGNYGYTF. The CDR3 region has the DNA TGTGCCAGCAGACCAGGGGGCGGAAACTATGGCTACACCTTC.

This clonotype has ten or more counts. The chain recombines TRBV25-1 with TRBJ1-1; D perhaps matches TRBD1 (5 bases). V lost 11 bases and J 2 bases, leaving 18 bases between the germline ends. Germline lookup yields CDR1 MGHDK and CDR2 SYGVNS. The CDR3 consists of 14 residues. The DNA for the CDR3 is TGTGCCGCGCGGGGCGGCGTTCTCAACACTGAAGCTTTCTTT. This translates into CAARGGVLNTEAFF.

The chain has TRBV19 and TRBJ2-7, with TRBD2 matching over 14 bases. Trimming at V came to 1 base and at J to 5 bases, leaving 7 bases not matched to a gene. CDR1 is LNHDA and CDR2 is SQIVND in the germline V gene (reference sequence). The CDR3 contains 17 residues. CDR3 DNA: TGTGCCAGTAGTATAGCGGGACTAGCGGGAGCCGGGCACGAGCAGTACTTC. Translation: CASSIAGLAGAGHEQYF.

This clonotype was observed at least ten times. The CDR3 DNA follows: TGTGCCTGGAGCCCCGGGAGAACCGCAACATACTTC. It is translated as CAWSPGRTATYF. V usage is TRBV30 and J usage is TRBJ2-7; the D gene is possibly TRBD2 (6 bases). V gave up 3 bases and J gave up 13 bases, with 19 bases separating them. The CDR3 is made up of 12 amino acids. CDR1 GTSNPN and CDR2 SVGIG come from the germline V gene (reference sequence).

This clonotype was seen a few times. This chain connects TRBV10-3 to TRBJ1-5; D is unclear. Germline CDR1 and CDR2: ENHRY and SYGVKD. The ends were cut back, 2 bases at V and 0 bases at J, with 5 bases in the middle. The CDR3 runs to 14 residues. Written as DNA, the CDR3 is TGTGCCATCAGTGAGGAGTATAGCAATCAGCCCCAGCATTTT. It encodes CAISEEYSNQPQHF.

This clonotype was recorded many times. V and J are TRBV5-1 and TRBJ2-3; D perhaps matches TRBD1 (6 bases). The CDR3 consists of 13 residues. Deletions cut 5 bases from V and 15 bases from J, with 22 bases between. The V gene's germline CDR1 is SGHRS and CDR2 YFSETQ. CDR3 residues: CASRPIGRTDLYF. Written as DNA, the CDR3 is TGCGCCAGCAGGCCGATCGGGCGGACAGACCTTTATTTT.

This clonotype occurred many times. Sequence at one end of the junction differs from germline and may be a read error. V gene TRBV7-9 combines with J gene TRBJ1-6, with 8 bases fitting TRBD1. CDR1 is SEHNR, CDR2 FQNEAQ, per germline (reference sequence). This CDR3 has 14 residues. The CDR3 protein is CASSSTGDNSPLHF. CDR3 DNA sequence: TGTGCCAGCAGCTCGACAGGGGATAACTCACCCCTCCACTTT.

Turning to this clonotype: Germline is not matched at one junction end, which may reflect a read error. The genes are TRBV28 and TRBJ2-5; D remains unclear. CDR1 and CDR2 (germline): MDHEN, SYDVKM. The CDR3 is made up of 14 amino acids. CDR3 in DNA: TGTGCCAGCAGCATGTACAGCCCCCAAGAGATCCAGTACTTC. Encoded protein: CASSMYSPQEIQYF. The full variable domain, in which reference TRBV28 and TRBJ2-5 provide the parts outside the CDR3, is DVKVTQSSRYLVKRTGEKVFLECVQDMDHENMFWYRQDPGLGLRLIYFSYDVKMKEKGDIPEGYSVSREKKERFSLILESASTNQTSMYLCASSMYSPQEIQYFGPGTRLLVL.

The sample holds many counts of this clonotype. V usage is TRBV29-1 and J usage is TRBJ2-5, with D perhaps being TRBD1 or TRBD2 (5 bases each). Germline values: CDR1 SQVTM, CDR2 ANQGSEA. The CDR3 is 15 residues long. V was cut by 0 bases and J by 5 bases, with 16 bases left in between. In DNA, the CDR3 is TGCAGCGTTGAAGATCTTTGGGGGAGCGGCGAGACCCAGTACTTC. It codes for CSVEDLWGSGETQYF.

The table lists this clonotype with a few counts. V and J are TRBV24-1 and TRBJ2-6; 9 nucleotides match TRBD1. Germline-derived CDR1 and CDR2 are KGHDR and SFDVKD. V dropped 4 bases and J dropped 4; count of bases not matched to a gene: 7. This CDR3 is built from 17 residues. The CDR3 nucleotides read TGTGCCACCAGTGAAACCACAGGGGGCCCCGGGGCCAACGTCCTGACTTTC. Protein sequence: CATSETTGGPGANVLTF.

This chain connects TRBV7-3 to TRBJ2-2; D gene uncertain. Looked up from germline, CDR1 is SGHTA and CDR2 is FQGTGA. Trimming pared 5 bases from V and 9 bases from J, leaving 16 bases between. The CDR3 runs to 14 residues. The CDR3 bases are TGTGCCAGCAGCGTAGCCCTCCCGGGTAGGGAGCTGTTTTTT. Protein sequence: CASSVALPGRELFF.

This clonotype was detected many times. V gene TRBV20-1 combines with J gene TRBJ1-6; 8 bases match TRBD1. The J segment lost 6 bases and the V segment lost 6 bases, leaving 4 bases of the junction unmatched. Germline V gene lookup returns CDR1 DFQATT and CDR2 SNEGSKA (reference sequence). This CDR3 is built from 13 residues. The CDR3 loop is CSANDRGNSPLHF. CDR3 DNA sequence: TGCAGTGCCAACGACAGGGGTAATTCACCCCTCCACTTT.

Points on this clonotype: Germline and junction disagree at one end, which may indicate a read error. V usage is TRBV5-1 and J usage is TRBJ1-2, with TRBD1 matching over 11 bases. CDR1 and CDR2 (germline): SGHRS, YFSETQ. The CDR3 is 14 amino acids. The CDR3 DNA reads TGTGCCAGCAGCTTGGACAGGGGGCGCGATGGCTACACCTTC. Protein: CASSLDRGRDGYTF. The full variable domain, in which reference TRBV5-1 and TRBJ1-2 provide the parts outside the CDR3, is KAGVTQTPRYLIKTRGQQVTLSCSPISGHRSVSWYQQTPGQGLQFLFEYFSETQRNKGNFPGRFSGRQFSNSRSEMNVSTLELGDSALYLCASSLDRGRDGYTFGSGTRLTVV.